This TCR beta chain was sequenced during a study of T cells expressing NK-cell markers. Study details: The study drew TCR beta repertoires from sorted CD3+CD56+NKG2C+, CD3+CD56+NKG2C- and CD3+CD56-NKG2C+ T cells.

Study-wide findings and caveats: Where several donors were concerned, these clonotypes also led the CD3+CD56-NKG2C+ fraction. Dominant NKG2C+ clonotype frequencies of roughly 1.0-7.5% of CD8+ T cells were measured in over 5 donors.

Comments on this clonotype: The antigen is undetermined.

Following a re-call of the 5' RACE reads, TCRdb has one entry per CDR3 protein and lacks DNA. Recorded for this sample: about 260,000 distinct CDR3 sequences. This CDR3 spans 15 amino acids. Germline values: CDR1 MNHEY, CDR2 SMNVEV (reference sequence). This sequence originates from a woman between 18 and 69 years old in good health. This rearrangement joins TRBV27 to TRBJ1-1; the TRBD1 assignment by TCRdb is unverifiable without DNA. The sequenced material came from blood T cells: a sorted CD56 or NKG2C T cell subset, CD4+ or CD8+ T cells, or bulk PBMC T cells (not recorded which). The CDR3 protein is CASNSIPAPNTEAFF.